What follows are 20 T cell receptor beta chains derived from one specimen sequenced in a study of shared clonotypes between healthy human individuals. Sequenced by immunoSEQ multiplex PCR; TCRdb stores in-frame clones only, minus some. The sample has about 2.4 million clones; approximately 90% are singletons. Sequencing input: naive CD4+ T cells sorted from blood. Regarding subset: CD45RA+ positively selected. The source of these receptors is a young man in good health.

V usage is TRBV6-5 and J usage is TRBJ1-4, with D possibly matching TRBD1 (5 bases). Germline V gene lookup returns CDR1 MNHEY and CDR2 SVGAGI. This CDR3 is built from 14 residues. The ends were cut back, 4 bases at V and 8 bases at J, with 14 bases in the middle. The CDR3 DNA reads TGTGCCAGCAGTTCCGGGGCAGTGGGAGAAAAACTGTTTTTT. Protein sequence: CASSSGAVGEKLFF.

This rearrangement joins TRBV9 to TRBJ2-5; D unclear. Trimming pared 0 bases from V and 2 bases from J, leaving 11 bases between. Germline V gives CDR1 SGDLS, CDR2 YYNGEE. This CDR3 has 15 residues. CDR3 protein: CASSVVQSGQETQYF. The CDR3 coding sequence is TGTGCCAGCAGCGTAGTCCAATCGGGTCAAGAGACCCAGTACTTC.

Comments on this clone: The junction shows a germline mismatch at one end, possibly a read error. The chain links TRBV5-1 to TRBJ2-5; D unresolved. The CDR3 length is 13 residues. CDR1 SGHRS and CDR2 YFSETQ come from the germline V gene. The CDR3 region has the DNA TGCGCCAGCAACTTGGGGTCCCAAGAGACCCAGTACTTC. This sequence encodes CASNLGSQETQYF.

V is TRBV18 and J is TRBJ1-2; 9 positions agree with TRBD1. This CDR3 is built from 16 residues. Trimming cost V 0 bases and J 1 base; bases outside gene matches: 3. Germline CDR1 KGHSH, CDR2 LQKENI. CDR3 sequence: CASSPPRDRVNYGYTF. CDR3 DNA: TGTGCCAGCTCACCACCGAGGGACAGGGTTAACTATGGCTACACCTTC.

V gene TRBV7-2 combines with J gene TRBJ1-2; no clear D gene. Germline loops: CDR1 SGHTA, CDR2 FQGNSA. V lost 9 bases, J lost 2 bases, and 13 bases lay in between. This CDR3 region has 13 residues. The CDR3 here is CARVSILNYGYTF. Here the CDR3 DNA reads TGTGCCAGGGTGAGCATATTAAACTATGGCTACACCTTC. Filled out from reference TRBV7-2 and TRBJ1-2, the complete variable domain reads GAGVSQSPSNKVTEKGKDVELRCDPISGHTALYWYRQSLGQGLEFLIYFQGNSAPDKSGLPSDRFSAERTGGSVSTLTIQRTQQEDSAVYLCARVSILNYGYTFGSGTRLTVV.

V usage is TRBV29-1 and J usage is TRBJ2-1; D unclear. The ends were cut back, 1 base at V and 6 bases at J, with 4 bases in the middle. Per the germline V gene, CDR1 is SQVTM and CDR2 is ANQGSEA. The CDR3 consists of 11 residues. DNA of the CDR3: TGCAGCGTTGAAGCCGCCAATGAGCAGTTCTTC. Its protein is CSVEAANEQFF.

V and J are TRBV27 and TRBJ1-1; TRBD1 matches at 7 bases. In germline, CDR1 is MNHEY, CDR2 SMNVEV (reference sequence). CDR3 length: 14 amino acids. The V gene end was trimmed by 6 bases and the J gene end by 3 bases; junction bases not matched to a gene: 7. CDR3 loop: CASSPPGGYTEAFF. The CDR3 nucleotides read TGTGCCAGCAGCCCTCCAGGGGGGTACACTGAAGCTTTCTTT.

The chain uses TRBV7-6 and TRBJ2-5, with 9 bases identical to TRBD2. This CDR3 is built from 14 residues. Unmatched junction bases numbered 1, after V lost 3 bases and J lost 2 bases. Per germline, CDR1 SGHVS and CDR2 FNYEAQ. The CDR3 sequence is CASSFTSGQETQYF. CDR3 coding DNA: TGTGCCAGCAGCTTCACTAGCGGGCAAGAGACCCAGTACTTC.

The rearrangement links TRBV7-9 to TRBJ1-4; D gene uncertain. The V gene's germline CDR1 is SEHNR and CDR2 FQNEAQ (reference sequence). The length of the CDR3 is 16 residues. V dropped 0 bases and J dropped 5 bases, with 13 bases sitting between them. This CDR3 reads CASSLADGVGNEKLFF. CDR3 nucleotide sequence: TGTGCCAGCAGCTTAGCCGACGGTGTCGGCAATGAAAAACTGTTTTTT.

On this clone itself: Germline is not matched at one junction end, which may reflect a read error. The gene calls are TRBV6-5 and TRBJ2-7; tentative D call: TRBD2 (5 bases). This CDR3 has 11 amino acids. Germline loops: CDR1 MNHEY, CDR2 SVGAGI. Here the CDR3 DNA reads TGTGCCAGCAGTGCCCAAGCCCTAGCCCTCTTC. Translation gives CASSAQALALF.

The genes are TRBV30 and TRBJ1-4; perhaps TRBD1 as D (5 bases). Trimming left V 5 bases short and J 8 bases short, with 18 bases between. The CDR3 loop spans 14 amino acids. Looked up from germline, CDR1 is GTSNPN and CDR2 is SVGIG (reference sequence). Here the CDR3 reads CAWGHGGDREKLFF. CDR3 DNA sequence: TGTGCCTGGGGCCACGGGGGAGATCGGGAAAAACTGTTTTTT.

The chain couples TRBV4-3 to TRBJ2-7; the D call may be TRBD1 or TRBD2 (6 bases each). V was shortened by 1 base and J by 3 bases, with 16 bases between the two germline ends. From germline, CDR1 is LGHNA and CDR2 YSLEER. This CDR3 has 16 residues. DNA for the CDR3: TGCGCCAGCAGCCAAGGAGTGGCAGGAGGGGGCTACGAGCAGTACTTC. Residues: CASSQGVAGGGYEQYF.

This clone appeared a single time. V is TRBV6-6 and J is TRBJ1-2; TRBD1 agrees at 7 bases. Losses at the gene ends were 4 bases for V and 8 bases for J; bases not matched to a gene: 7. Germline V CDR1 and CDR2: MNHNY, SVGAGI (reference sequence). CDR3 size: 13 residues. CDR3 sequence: CASSSGTARGYTF. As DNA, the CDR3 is TGTGCCAGCAGTTCAGGGACAGCCAGGGGCTACACCTTC.

The CDR3 DNA is TGTGCCAGCAGTGAAGCGCGCACACGTTATAGCAATCAGCCCCAGCATTTT. This translates into CASSEARTRYSNQPQHF. The chain combines TRBV6-1 with TRBJ1-5; D is unresolved. The CDR3 spans 17 residues. CDR1 is MNHNS, CDR2 SASEGT, per germline. The ends were cut back, 0 bases at V and 0 bases at J, with 12 bases in the middle.

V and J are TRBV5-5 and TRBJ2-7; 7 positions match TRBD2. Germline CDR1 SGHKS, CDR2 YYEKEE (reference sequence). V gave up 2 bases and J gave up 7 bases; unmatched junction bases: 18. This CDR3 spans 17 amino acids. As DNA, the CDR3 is TGTGCCAGCAGCTTTACCGCTCGGGCACGGGGAGGGGAGGAGCAGTACTTC. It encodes CASSFTARARGGEEQYF.

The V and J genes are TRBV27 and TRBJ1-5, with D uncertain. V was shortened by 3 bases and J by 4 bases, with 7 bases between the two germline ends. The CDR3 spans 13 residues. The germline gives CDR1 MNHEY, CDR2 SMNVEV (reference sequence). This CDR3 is CASSLLKNQPQHF. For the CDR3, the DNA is TGTGCCAGCAGTTTGTTGAAAAATCAGCCCCAGCATTTT.

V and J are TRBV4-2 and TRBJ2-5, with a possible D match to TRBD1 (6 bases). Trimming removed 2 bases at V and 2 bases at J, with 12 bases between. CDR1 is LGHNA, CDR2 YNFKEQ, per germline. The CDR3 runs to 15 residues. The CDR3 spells CASSQTGSYQETQYF. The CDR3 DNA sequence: TGTGCCAGCAGCCAAACAGGGAGTTATCAAGAGACCCAGTACTTC.

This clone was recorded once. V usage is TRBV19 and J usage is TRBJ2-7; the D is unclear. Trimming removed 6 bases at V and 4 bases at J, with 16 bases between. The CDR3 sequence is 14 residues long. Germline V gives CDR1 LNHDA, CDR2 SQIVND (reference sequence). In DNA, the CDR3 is TGTGCCAGTAGAACCCCGACCCGACCATACGAGCAGTACTTC. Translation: CASRTPTRPYEQYF.

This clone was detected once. As DNA, the CDR3 is TGTGCCAGCAGCAGCCTAGCGGGGGCCTCGGGCGAGCAGTACTTC. It specifies CASSSLAGASGEQYF. The rearrangement uses TRBV5-8 and TRBJ2-7, with 10 bases lining up with TRBD2. Trimming at V came to 4 bases and at J to 6 bases, leaving 10 bases not matched to a gene. The CDR3 has 15 amino acids. Germline CDR1 reads SGHTS; CDR2 reads YDEGEE.

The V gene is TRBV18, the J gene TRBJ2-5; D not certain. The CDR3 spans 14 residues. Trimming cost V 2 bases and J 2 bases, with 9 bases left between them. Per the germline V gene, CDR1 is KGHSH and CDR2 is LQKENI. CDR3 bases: TGTGCCAGCTCACCAAGCAGGCAACAAGAGACCCAGTACTTC. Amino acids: CASSPSRQQETQYF.